This paragraph reports one TCR beta chain. Repertoires were generated with immunoSEQ multiplex PCR, while TCRdb's copy carries only in-frame clones and drops some. The table lists approximately 25,000 clones, approximately 86% of them singletons, with roughly a fifth in the top ten. The CDR3 totals 16 residues. Trimming pared 4 bases from V and 2 bases from J, leaving 15 bases between. Germline values: CDR1 LGHNA, CDR2 YNFKEQ. This sample is drawn from a study of PD-1 blockade in mismatch repair-deficient tumors. Study context: Patients had about 13 mismatch repair-deficient cancer types and were previously treated and progressing.

The chain couples TRBV4-2 to TRBJ2-1; D is uncertain. This sample comprised peripheral blood, obtained 12 weeks after starting pembrolizumab. The sequence came from an adult with mismatch repair-deficient cancer. Here the CDR3 DNA reads TGTGCCAGCAGCCTCAGGCCCCTAGGCCCCTACAATGAGCAGTTCTTC. Translation: CASSLRPLGPYNEQFF.